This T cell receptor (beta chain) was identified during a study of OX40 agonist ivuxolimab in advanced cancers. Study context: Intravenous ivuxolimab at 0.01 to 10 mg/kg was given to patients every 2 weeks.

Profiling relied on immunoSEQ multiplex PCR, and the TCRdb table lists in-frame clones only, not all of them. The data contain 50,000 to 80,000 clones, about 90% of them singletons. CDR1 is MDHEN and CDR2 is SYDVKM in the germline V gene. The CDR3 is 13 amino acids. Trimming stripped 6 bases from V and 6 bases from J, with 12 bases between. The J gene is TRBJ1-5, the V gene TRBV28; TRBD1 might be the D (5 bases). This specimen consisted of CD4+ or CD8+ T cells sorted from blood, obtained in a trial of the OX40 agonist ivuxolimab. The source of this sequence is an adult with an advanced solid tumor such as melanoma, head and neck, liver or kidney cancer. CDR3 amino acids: CASSPGRSQPQHF. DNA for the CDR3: TGTGCCAGCAGCCCGGGACGAAGTCAGCCCCAGCATTTT.